This TCR beta chain is drawn from a study of blood T cell repertoires in COVID-19. The J segment lost 2 bases and the V segment lost 10 bases, leaving 5 bases of the junction unmatched. The CDR3 loop spans 13 amino acids. The germline gives CDR1 MDHEN, CDR2 SYDVKM. Using immunoSEQ multiplex PCR, the repertoire was profiled, and TCRdb retains in-frame clones only, with some absent. The table records 300,000 to 350,000 clones, 87% of them present only once. This rearrangement joins TRBV28 to TRBJ1-3, with TRBD1 matching 7 bases. The source material was peripheral blood. The TCR was taken from a young man with active or convalescent COVID-19. CDR3 DNA sequence: TGTGCCATCAAGAGGGGGCCTGGAAACACCATATATTTT. It codes for CAIKRGPGNTIYF.